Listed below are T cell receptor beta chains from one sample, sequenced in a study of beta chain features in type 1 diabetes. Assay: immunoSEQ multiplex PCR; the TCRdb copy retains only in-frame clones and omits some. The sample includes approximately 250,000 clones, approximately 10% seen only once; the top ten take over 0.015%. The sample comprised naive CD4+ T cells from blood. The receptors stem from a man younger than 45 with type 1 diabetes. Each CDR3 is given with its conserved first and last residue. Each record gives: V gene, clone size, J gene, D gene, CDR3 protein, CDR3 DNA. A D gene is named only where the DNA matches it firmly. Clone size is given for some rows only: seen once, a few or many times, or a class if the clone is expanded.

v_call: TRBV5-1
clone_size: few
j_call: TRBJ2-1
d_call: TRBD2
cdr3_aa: CASSSGTSGYNEQFF
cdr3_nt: TGCGCCAGCAGTTCCGGGACTAGCGGGTACAATGAGCAGTTCTTC

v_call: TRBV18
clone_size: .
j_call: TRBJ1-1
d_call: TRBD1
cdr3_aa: CASSPRGRGRTEAFF
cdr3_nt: TGTGCCAGCTCACCACGCGGCAGGGGGCGGACTGAAGCTTTCTTT

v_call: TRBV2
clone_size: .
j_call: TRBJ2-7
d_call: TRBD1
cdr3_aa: CASRQGGTYEQYF
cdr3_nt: TGTGCCAGTAGACAGGGGGGAACCTACGAGCAGTACTTC

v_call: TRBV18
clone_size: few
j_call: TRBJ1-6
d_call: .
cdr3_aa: CASSNGGDSPLHF
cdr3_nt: TGTGCCAGCTCAAACGGAGGGGACTCACCCCTCCACTTT

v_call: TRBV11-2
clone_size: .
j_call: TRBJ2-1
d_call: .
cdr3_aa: CASSPLDRSHEQFF
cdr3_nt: TGTGCCAGCAGCCCCCTCGACAGGTCTCATGAGCAGTTCTTC

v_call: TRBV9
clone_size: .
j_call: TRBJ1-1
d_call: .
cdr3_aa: CASSVRENTEAFF
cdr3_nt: TGTGCCAGCAGCGTAAGAGAAAACACTGAAGCTTTCTTT

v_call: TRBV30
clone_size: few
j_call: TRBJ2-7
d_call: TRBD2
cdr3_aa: CAWSVFGSGYEQYF
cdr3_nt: TGTGCCTGGAGTGTATTCGGTAGCGGGTACGAGCAGTACTTC

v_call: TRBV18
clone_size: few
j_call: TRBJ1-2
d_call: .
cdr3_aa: CASSVQGQDGYTF
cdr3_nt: TGTGCCAGCTCAGTTCAGGGCCAGGATGGCTACACCTTC

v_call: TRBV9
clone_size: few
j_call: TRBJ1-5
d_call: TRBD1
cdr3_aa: CASSRGQGTNQPQHF
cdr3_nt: TGTGCCAGCAGCAGGGGGCAGGGGACGAATCAGCCCCAGCATTTT

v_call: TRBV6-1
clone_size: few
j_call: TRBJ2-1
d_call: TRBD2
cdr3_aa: CASSDPGTSRNEQFF
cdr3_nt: TGTGCCAGCAGTGATCCCGGGACTAGCCGCAATGAGCAGTTCTTC

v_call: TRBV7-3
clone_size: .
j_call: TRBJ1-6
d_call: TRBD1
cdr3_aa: CASSLGQINSPLHF
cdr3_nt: TGTGCCAGCAGCTTGGGACAGATCAATTCACCCCTCCACTTT

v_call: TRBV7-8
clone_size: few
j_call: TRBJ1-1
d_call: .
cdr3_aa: CASSLGVTEYTEAFF
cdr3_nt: TGTGCCAGCAGCTTAGGTGTGACAGAGTACACTGAAGCTTTCTTT

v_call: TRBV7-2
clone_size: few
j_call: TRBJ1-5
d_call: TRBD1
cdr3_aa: CASSWGQGQPQHF
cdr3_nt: TGTGCCAGCAGCTGGGGACAGGGACAGCCCCAGCATTTT

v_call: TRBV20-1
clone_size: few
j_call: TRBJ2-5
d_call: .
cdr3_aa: CSGLSQETQYF
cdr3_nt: TGCAGCGGACTTTCTCAAGAGACCCAGTACTTC

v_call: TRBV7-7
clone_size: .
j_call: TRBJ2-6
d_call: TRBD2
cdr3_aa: CASSPGGAGANVLTF
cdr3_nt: TGTGCTAGCAGCCCGGGAGGTGCTGGGGCCAACGTCCTGACTTTC

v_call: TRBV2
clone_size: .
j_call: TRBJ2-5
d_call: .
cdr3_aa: CASSDRVETQYF
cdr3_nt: TGTGCCAGCAGTGACAGGGTGGAGACCCAGTACTTC